A selection of T cell receptor beta chains follows, all from one sample in a study of blood T cell repertoires in COVID-19. Repertoires were generated with immunoSEQ multiplex PCR, while TCRdb's copy carries only in-frame clones and drops some. The sample lists 250,000 or so clones, around nine tenths occurring once. Sequencing was done on a sample of PBMCs or T cells enriched from blood (not recorded which). The origin of the receptors is a woman in her forties or fifties who had recovered from COVID-19. Both conserved end residues are part of each CDR3. A D gene is named only where the DNA matches it firmly. Expanded clones get a size class; other rows say once, few or many, or leave the size out.

v_gene,j_gene,d_gene,abundance,CDR3aa,CDR3nt
TRBV30,TRBJ1-5,TRBD1,-,CAWSARTGGNQPQHF,TGTGCCTGGAGTGCGCGGACAGGGGGAAATCAGCCCCAGCATTTT
TRBV27,TRBJ2-3,-,-,CASSTGEATDTQYF,TGTGCCAGCAGCACAGGGGAGGCAACAGATACGCAGTATTTT
TRBV5-4,TRBJ1-1,-,-,CASSPGVMNTEAFF,TGTGCCAGCAGCCCGGGGGTCATGAACACTGAAGCTTTCTTT
TRBV27,TRBJ2-3,-,-,CASSQTYRVGTDTQYF,TGTGCCAGCAGTCAGACTTACCGGGTCGGCACAGATACGCAGTATTTT
TRBV6-2/TRBV6-3,TRBJ2-7,-,-,CASSYSRVRHYEQYF,TGTGCCAGCAGTTACTCCCGCGTTCGTCACTACGAGCAGTACTTC
TRBV29-1,TRBJ1-4,-,-,CSVGYNNEKLFF,TGCAGCGTCGGGTACAATAATGAAAAACTGTTTTTT
TRBV6-2/TRBV6-3,TRBJ2-7,TRBD2,medium-sized,CASSYLRTRQTYEQYF,TGTGCCAGCAGTTACCTCCGGACTAGGCAAACCTACGAGCAGTACTTC
TRBV3-1/TRBV3-2,TRBJ2-2,TRBD2,-,CASSQQLGLAGGRGTGELFF,TGTGCCAGCAGCCAACAACTCGGACTAGCGGGAGGGCGGGGCACCGGGGAGCTGTTTTTT
TRBV7-3,TRBJ2-7,TRBD1,-,CASSPLGGQGSYEQYF,TGTGCCAGCAGCCCACTGGGGGGACAGGGGTCCTACGAGCAGTACTTC
TRBV6-2/TRBV6-3,TRBJ1-1,-,-,CASSYSIMGAPSTEAFF,TGTGCCAGCAGTTACAGTATTATGGGGGCTCCATCCACTGAAGCTTTCTTT
TRBV7-2,TRBJ2-7,TRBD1,-,CASSLGPGGVYEQYF,TGTGCCAGCAGCTTAGGGCCAGGGGGCGTGTACGAGCAGTACTTC